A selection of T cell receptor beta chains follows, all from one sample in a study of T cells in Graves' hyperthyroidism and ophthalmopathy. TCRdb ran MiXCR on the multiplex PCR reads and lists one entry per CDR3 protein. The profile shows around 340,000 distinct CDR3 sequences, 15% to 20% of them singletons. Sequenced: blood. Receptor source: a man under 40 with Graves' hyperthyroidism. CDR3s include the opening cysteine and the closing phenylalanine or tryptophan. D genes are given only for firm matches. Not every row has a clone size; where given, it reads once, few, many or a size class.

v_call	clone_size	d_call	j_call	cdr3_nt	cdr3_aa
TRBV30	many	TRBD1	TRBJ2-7	TGTGCCTGTCTGACGGGACAGGGCTACGAGCAGTACTTC	CACLTGQGYEQYF
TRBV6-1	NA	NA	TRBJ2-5	TGTGCCAGCATCGCGTCGGGGTTGGGGGAGACCCAGTACTTC	CASIASGLGETQYF
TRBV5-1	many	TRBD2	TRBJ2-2	TGCGCCAGCAGCCCGGACCTAGCGGGAGGTGGCACCGGGGAGCTGTTTTTT	CASSPDLAGGGTGELFF
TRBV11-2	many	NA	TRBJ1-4	TGTGCCAGCAGCTCCAGCGGGCTGGGAAAACTGTTTTTT	CASSSSGLGKLFF
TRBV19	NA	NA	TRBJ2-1	TGTGCCAGTACCATGGGGGAGAGCTCCTACAATGAGCAGTTCTTC	CASTMGESSYNEQFF
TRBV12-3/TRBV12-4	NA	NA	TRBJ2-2	TGTGCCAGCAGCACAGATGTCGGGGAGCTGTTTTTT	CASSTDVGELFF
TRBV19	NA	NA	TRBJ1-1	TGTGCCAGTAGTATAGGAACCTTCGACACTGAAGCTTTCTTT	CASSIGTFDTEAFF
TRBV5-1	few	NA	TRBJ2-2	TGCGCCAGCAGCGCCACATCAGGGAGAGCGAACACCGGGGAGCTGTTTTTT	CASSATSGRANTGELFF
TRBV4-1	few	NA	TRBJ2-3	TGCGCCAGCAGCCAAGATCAGAAAAGCACAGATACGCAGTATTTT	CASSQDQKSTDTQYF
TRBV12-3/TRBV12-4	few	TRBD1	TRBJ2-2	TGTGCCAGCAGTTTGTCAGGACAGGGATTCGGGGAGCTGTTTTTT	CASSLSGQGFGELFF
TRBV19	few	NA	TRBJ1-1	TGTGCCAGTAGTTCATGGTCGGGCACTGAAGCTTTCTTT	CASSSWSGTEAFF
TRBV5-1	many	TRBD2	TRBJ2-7	TGCGCCAGCAGCTTGGGACTAGCGGGAGTTTGGGAGCAGTACTTC	CASSLGLAGVWEQYF
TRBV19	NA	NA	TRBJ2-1	TGTGCCAGTACCCTCACCGGGACTTACTACAATGAGCAGTTCTTC	CASTLTGTYYNEQFF
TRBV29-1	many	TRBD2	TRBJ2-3	TGCAGCGTTTTAGCGGGGGTCTACACAGATACGCAGTATTTT	CSVLAGVYTDTQYF
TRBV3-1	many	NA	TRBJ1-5	TGTGCCAGCAGCCAAGAGGGACGGTTGGGGCAGCCCCAGCATTTT	CASSQEGRLGQPQHF
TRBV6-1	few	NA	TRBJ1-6	TGTGCCAGCAGTCCGGACCGCCCCTATAATTCACCCCTCCACTTT	CASSPDRPYNSPLHF
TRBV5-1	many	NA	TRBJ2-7	TGCGCCAGCAGCGTAGGGATCGGGATTGACCACGAGCAGTACTTC	CASSVGIGIDHEQYF
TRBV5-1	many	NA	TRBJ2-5	TGCGCCAGCAGCTTGGCCCAGCAGCAAGAGACCCAGTACTTC	CASSLAQQQETQYF
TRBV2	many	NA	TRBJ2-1	TGTGCCAGCAGTTCCTCTCGGCCCAATGAGCAGTTCTTC	CASSSSRPNEQFF
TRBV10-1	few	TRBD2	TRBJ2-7	TGCGCCAGCGATCCCCATGCTAGCGGGAGCTCACGCTACGAGCAGTACTTC	CASDPHASGSSRYEQYF
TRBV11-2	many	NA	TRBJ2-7	TGTGCCAGCAGCTTAGTAGTAGACCCCTACGAGCAGTACTTC	CASSLVVDPYEQYF
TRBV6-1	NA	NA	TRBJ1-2	TGTGCCAGCAGCGAAGGAGATCCTAACTATGGCTACACCTTC	CASSEGDPNYGYTF
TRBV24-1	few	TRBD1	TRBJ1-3	TGTGCCACCAGTGATCCCGGGACAGGGGATGGAAACACCATATATTTT	CATSDPGTGDGNTIYF
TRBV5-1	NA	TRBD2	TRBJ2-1	TGCGCCAGCAGCTTGGGAACTAGCGGGAACTACAATGAGCAGTTCTTC	CASSLGTSGNYNEQFF
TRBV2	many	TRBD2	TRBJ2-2	TGTGCCAGCCAGCGCGGACTAGCGGTGAACACCGGGGAGCTGTTTTTT	CASQRGLAVNTGELFF
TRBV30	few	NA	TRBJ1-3	TGTGCCTGGAATGGGGCAGGAACTTCTGGAAACACCATATATTTT	CAWNGAGTSGNTIYF
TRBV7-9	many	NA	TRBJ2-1	TGTGCCAGCAGCACCCGGGACTCCCTTTGGAATGAGCAGTTCTTC	CASSTRDSLWNEQFF
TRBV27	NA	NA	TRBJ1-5	TGTGCCAGCAGTTTAACGGCCCATAGCAATCAGCCCCAGCATTTT	CASSLTAHSNQPQHF
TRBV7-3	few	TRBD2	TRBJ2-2	TGTGCCAGCACCCCTAGCGGGACCGGGGAGCTGTTTTTT	CASTPSGTGELFF
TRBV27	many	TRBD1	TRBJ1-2	TGTGCCAGCAGTGACAGGGGTAGTGGCTACACCTTC	CASSDRGSGYTF
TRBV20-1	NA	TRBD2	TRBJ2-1	TGCAGTGCTAGACCCATGGCGGGAGGCTACAATGAGCAGTTCTTC	CSARPMAGGYNEQFF
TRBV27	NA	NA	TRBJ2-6	TGTGCCAGCAGTTTTATAGGCAGCTCTGGGGCCAACGTCCTGACTTTC	CASSFIGSSGANVLTF
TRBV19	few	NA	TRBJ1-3	TGTGCCAGTAGTATAGCGGGGGGCGCCTCTGGAAACACCATATATTTT	CASSIAGGASGNTIYF
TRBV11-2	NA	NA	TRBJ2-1	TGTGCCAGCAGCTTAGATACTTCGCGTGAGCAGTTCTTC	CASSLDTSREQFF
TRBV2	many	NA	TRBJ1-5	TGTGCCAGCAGGAGGGATCCCAATCAGCCCCAGCATTTT	CASRRDPNQPQHF
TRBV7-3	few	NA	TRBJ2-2	TGTGCCAGCAGCAACACCGGGGAGAAGCTGTTTTTT	CASSNTGEKLFF
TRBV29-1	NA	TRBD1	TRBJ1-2	TGCAGCGCTATGACAGGGGCGGTCTATGGCTACACCTTC	CSAMTGAVYGYTF
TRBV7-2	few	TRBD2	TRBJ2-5	TGTGCCAGCAGCTTAGCGCATGGCGGGAGAAAGACCCAGTACTTC	CASSLAHGGRKTQYF
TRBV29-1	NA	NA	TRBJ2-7	TGCAGCGTTGAAGAGGGCGGTCTGGGGGAGCAGTACTTC	CSVEEGGLGEQYF
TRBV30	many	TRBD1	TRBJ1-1	TGTGCCTGGGGGACAGCGAGGACTGAAGCTTTCTTT	CAWGTARTEAFF
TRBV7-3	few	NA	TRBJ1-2	TGTGCCAGCAGCGCAAGCTCGACTGAGAACTATGGCTACACCTTC	CASSASSTENYGYTF
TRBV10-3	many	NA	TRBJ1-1	TGTGCCATCAGACCAACAGGGAACACTGAAGCTTTCTTT	CAIRPTGNTEAFF
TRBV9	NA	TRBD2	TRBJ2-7	TGTGCCAGCAGCGTATCCAGCGGGAGGGCCTCAGGCGAGCAGTACTTC	CASSVSSGRASGEQYF
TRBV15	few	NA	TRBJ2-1	TGTGCCACCAGCATGAGCCCGGTCGACAATGAGCAGTTCTTC	CATSMSPVDNEQFF
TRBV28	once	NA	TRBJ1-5	TGTGCCAGCAGTCCGGATACGGAGGGGACGGGTAATCAGCCCCAGCATTTT	CASSPDTEGTGNQPQHF
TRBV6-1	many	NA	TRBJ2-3	TGTGCCAGCAGTTTGTTGAATACGCAGTATTTT	CASSLLNTQYF
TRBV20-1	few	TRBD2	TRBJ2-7	TGCAGTGCAGCCCGACCCGGGACTAGTCCGTACGAGCAGTACTTC	CSAARPGTSPYEQYF
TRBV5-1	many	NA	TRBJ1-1	TGCGCCAGCAGCCTCGGGGTCCTCACTGAAGCTTTCTTT	CASSLGVLTEAFF
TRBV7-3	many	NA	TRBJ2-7	TGTGCCAGCAGCTTAAATAGGTTCTACGAGCAGTACTTC	CASSLNRFYEQYF